The text below deals with one TCR beta chain. The antigen is not known. This entry comes from a study of shared clonotypes between healthy human individuals. This CDR3 region has 11 residues. Germline V CDR1 and CDR2: MDHEN, SYDVKM. V was cut by 3 bases and J by 5 bases, with 5 bases left in between. Using immunoSEQ multiplex PCR, the repertoire was profiled, and TCRdb retains in-frame clones only, with some absent. The table shows around 600,000 clones, with more than 95% occurring only once. Study findings and constraints: The four-donor shared clonotypes exceeded non-shared clonotypes in generation probability, with non-shared ones scoring lower. Researchers sampled only blood; tissue repertoires likely differ. The diversity represented, both genetic and in exposure history, was limited by few donors.

Sequencing was performed on naive CD4+ T cells sorted from blood. The subset here: CD45RA+ positively selected. The source is a woman aged 30 to 39 in good health. The chain carries TRBV28 and TRBJ2-7; D unresolved. The CDR3 DNA follows: TGTGCCAGCAGTTTTTCGGACGAGCAGTACTTC. This encodes CASSFSDEQYF.